This T cell receptor beta chain was recorded in a study of cytomegalovirus exposure and HLA in healthy donors. Across the whole study: Earlier results showed approximately 120 million unique TCR beta sequences derived from approximately 170 million T cells.

This clone was detected only a few times. Its specificity is unknown. Donors counted as nominally healthy when sampled, yet unrecorded immune exposures were likely. Study-level results: In an earlier analysis, productive rearrangement rates for most beta V segments clustered near 87% or 30%.

The CDR3 totals 14 residues. Germline CDR1 SGHRS, CDR2 YFSETQ. V shed 2 bases, J shed 4 bases, and the junction held 5 bases outside the gene matches. Vbeta (60) and Jbeta (13) primers were used in the PCR. The authors' processing: It was a later analysis that counted tens of millions of unique TCR beta chains, of which 9.5 million to 14 million were shared. Profiled with immunoSEQ multiplex PCR; TCRdb holds only in-frame clones, not every one. V, J and clone size are taken as reported in that table, and D and trimming were inferred from the DNA itself. The data contain about 100,000 clones, about 80% of them singletons.

This TCR came from a man aged 40-49 years in good health and CMV-seropositive. Input material: PBMCs. The chain couples TRBV5-1 to TRBJ2-7; 8 bases match TRBD2. DNA for the CDR3: TGCGCCAGCAGCTTAGACACGGGGGGGTACGAGCAGTACTTC. Translating it yields CASSLDTGGYEQYF. The variable domain in full, completed from reference TRBV5-1 and TRBJ2-7, reads KAGVTQTPRYLIKTRGQQVTLSCSPISGHRSVSWYQQTPGQGLQFLFEYFSETQRNKGNFPGRFSGRQFSNSRSEMNVSTLELGDSALYLCASSLDTGGYEQYFGPGTRLTVT.